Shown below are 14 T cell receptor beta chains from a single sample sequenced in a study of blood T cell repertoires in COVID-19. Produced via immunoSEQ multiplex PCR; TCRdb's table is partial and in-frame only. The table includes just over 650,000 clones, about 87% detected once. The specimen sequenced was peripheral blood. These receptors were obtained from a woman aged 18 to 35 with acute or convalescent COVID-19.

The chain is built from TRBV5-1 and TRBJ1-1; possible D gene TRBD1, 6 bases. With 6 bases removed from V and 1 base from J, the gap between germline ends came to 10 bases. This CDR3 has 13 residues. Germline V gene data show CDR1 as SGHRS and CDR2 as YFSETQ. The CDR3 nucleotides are TGCGCCAGCACCTTACAGGGGAACACTGAAGCTTTCTTT. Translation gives CASTLQGNTEAFF.

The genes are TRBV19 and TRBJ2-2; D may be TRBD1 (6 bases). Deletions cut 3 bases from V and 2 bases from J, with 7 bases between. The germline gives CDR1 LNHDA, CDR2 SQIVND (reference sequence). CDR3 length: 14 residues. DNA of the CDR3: TGTGCCAGTAGTATGGGACATAACACCGGGGAGCTGTTTTTT. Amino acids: CASSMGHNTGELFF.

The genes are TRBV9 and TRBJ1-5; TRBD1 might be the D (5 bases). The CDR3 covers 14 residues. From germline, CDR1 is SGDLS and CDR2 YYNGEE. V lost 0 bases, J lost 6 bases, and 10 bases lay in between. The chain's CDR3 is CASSVAGKGQPQHF. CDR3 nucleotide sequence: TGTGCCAGCAGCGTAGCAGGGAAGGGTCAGCCCCAGCATTTT.

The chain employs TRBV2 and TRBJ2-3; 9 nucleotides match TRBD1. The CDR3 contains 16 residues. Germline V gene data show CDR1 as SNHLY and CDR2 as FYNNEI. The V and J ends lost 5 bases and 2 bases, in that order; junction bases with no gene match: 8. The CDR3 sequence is CASSRGTGSPTDTQYF. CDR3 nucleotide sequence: TGTGCCAGCAGTCGAGGGACAGGGTCCCCCACAGATACGCAGTATTTT.

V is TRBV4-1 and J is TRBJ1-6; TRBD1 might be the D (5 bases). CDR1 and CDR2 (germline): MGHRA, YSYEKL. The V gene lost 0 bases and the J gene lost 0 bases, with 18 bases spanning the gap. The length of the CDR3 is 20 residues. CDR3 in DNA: TGCGCCAGCAGCCAAGAACTGCAGGACACTTTGAGCTCCTATAATTCACCCCTCCACTTT. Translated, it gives CASSQELQDTLSSYNSPLHF.

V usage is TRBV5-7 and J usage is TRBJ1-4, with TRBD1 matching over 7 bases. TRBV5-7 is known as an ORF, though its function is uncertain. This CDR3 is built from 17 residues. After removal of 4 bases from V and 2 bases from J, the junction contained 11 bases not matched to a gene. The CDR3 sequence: CASSIRQGRGTNEKLFF. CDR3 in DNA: TGTGCCAGCAGCATCCGACAGGGCAGGGGGACTAATGAAAAACTGTTTTTT.

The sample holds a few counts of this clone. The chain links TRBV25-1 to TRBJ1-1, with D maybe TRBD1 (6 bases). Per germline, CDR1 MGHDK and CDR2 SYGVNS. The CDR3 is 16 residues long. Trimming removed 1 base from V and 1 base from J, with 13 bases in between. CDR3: CASSEWGGAANTEAFF. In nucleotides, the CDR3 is TGTGCCAGCAGTGAATGGGGGGGGGCCGCGAACACTGAAGCTTTCTTT.

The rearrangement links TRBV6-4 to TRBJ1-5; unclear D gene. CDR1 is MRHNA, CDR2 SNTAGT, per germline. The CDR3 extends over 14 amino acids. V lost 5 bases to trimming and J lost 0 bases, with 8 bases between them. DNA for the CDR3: TGTGCCAGCAGTCCAGAAAATAGCAATCAGCCCCAGCATTTT. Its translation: CASSPENSNQPQHF.

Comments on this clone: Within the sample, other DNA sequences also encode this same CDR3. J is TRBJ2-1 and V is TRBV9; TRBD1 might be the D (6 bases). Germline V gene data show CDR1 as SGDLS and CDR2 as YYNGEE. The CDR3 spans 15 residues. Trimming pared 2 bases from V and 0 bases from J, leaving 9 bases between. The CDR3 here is CASSVGQSSYNEQFF. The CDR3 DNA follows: TGTGCCAGCAGCGTCGGACAGAGCTCCTACAATGAGCAGTTCTTC.

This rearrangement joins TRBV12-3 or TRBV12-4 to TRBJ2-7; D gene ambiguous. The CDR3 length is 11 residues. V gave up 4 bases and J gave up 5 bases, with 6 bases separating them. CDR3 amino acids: CASSSFDEQYF. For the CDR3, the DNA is TGTGCCAGCAGTTCCTTTGACGAGCAGTACTTC.

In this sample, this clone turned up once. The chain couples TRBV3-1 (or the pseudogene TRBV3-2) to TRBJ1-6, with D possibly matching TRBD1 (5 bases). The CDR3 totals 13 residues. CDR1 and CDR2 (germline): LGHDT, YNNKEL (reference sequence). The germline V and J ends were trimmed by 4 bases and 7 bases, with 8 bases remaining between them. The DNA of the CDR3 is TGTGCCAGCAGCCCTAGGGGCAATTCACCCCTCCACTTT. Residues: CASSPRGNSPLHF.

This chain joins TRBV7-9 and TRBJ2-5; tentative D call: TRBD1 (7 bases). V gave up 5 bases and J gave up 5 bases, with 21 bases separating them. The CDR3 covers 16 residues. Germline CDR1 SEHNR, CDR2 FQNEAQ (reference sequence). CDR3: CASSHGGKGQLETQYF. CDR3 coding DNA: TGTGCCAGCAGCCACGGGGGTAAGGGACAGTTGGAGACCCAGTACTTC.

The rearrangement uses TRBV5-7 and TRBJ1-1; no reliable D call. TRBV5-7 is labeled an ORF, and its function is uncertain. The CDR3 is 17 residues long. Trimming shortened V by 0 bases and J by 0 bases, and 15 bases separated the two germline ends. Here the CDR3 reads CASSLARAGRLNTEAFF. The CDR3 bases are TGTGCCAGCAGCTTGGCTCGAGCGGGCAGGCTGAACACTGAAGCTTTCTTT.

The CDR3 DNA sequence: TGTGCCAGCAGCTTTCGGGACACCTTTAACACCGGGGAGCTGTTTTTT. Its translation is CASSFRDTFNTGELFF. The chain carries TRBV11-2 and TRBJ2-2; a weak D match, TRBD1 (6 bases). The CDR3 spans 16 residues. V lost 3 bases to trimming and J lost 2 bases, with 13 bases between them. Per the germline V gene, CDR1 is SGHAT and CDR2 is FQNNGV.